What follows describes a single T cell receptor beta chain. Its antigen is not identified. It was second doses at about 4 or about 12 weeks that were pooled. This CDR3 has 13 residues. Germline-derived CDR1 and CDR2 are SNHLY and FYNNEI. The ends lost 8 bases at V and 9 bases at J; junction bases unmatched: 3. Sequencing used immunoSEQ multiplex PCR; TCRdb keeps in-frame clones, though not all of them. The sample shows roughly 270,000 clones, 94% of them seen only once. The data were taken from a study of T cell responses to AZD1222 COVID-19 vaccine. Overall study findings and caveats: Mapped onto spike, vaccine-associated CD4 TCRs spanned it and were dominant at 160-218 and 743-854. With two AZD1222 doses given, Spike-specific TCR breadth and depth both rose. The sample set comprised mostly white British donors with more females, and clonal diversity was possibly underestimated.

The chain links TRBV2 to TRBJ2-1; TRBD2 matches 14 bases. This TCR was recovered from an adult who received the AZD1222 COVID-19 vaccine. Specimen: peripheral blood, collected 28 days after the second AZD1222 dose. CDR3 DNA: TGTGCCAGCGACGGACTAGCGGGAGGTGAGCAGTTCTTC. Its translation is CASDGLAGGEQFF. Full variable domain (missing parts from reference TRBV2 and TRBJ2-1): EPEVTQTPSHQVTQMGQEVILRCVPISNHLYFYWYRQILGQKVEFLVSFYNNEISEKSEIFDDQFSVERPDGSNFTLKIRSTKLEDSAMYFCASDGLAGGEQFFGPGTRLTVL.